This is a list of T cell receptor beta chains from one sample in a study of blood T cell repertoires in COVID-19. Clones were sequenced by immunoSEQ multiplex PCR, and TCRdb holds only the in-frame ones, with some missing. The table includes roughly 250,000 clones, 75% to 85% detected once. The sequencing sample was made of peripheral blood. The receptors were gathered from a human donor in a cohort sampled during active COVID-19. Each CDR3 is given with its conserved first and last residue. Each record gives: D gene, V gene, clone size, J gene, CDR3 DNA, CDR3 protein. D genes are given only for firm matches. Clone sizes are given selectively: once, few, many, or a class where the clone is expanded.

>TRBD2|TRBV27|-|TRBJ2-5
TGTGCCAGCAGTTTCCGGCTAGCGGGGGACGGGTACCAAGAGACCCAGTACTTC
CASSFRLAGDGYQETQYF
>-|TRBV6-5|once|TRBJ2-6
TGTGCCAGCAGTCCGAGGGTCACTGGGGCCAACGTCCTGACTTTC
CASSPRVTGANVLTF
>-|TRBV6-5|few|TRBJ2-2
TGTGCCAGCAGTTACGGGGGCGCGGGCACCGGGGAGCTGTTTTTT
CASSYGGAGTGELFF
>TRBD1|TRBV11-3|once|TRBJ1-4
TGTGCCAGCAGCCCTGGACAGGGAACCGCAACTAATGAAAAACTGTTTTTT
CASSPGQGTATNEKLFF
>TRBD2|TRBV7-9|-|TRBJ2-1
TGTGCCAGCAGCCCTCGGGGGCAATCGGGAGGGAATGAGCAGTTCTTC
CASSPRGQSGGNEQFF
>TRBD2|TRBV9|-|TRBJ2-2
TGTGCCAGCAGCGTGACTAGCGGGAGCCCCGGGGAGCTGTTTTTT
CASSVTSGSPGELFF
>TRBD1|TRBV11-2|-|TRBJ1-6
TGTGCCAGCAGCCGCAACAGGGGTTATAATTCACCCCTCCACTTT
CASSRNRGYNSPLHF
>-|TRBV28|-|TRBJ1-5
TGTGCCAGCACCTGGGGCATCCATAGCAATCAGCCCCAGCATTTT
CASTWGIHSNQPQHF
>-|TRBV18|-|TRBJ2-5
TGTGCCAGCTCACCGGCCCCCACAGTTCAAGAGACCCAGTACTTC
CASSPAPTVQETQYF
>-|TRBV3-1/TRBV3-2|-|TRBJ2-5
TGTGCCAGCAGCCACGCGGAGACCCAGTACTTC
CASSHAETQYF
>TRBD1|TRBV27|many|TRBJ2-7
TGTGCCAGCAGTACCCGACAGGGACCTACTCCTCACTACGAGCAGTACTTC
CASSTRQGPTPHYEQYF
>TRBD2|TRBV6-4|-|TRBJ2-1
TGTGCCAGCAGTGACAGGGTAGCGGGTGGACACAATGAGCAGTTCTTC
CASSDRVAGGHNEQFF
>TRBD1|TRBV6-5|-|TRBJ1-4
TGTGCCAGCAGTCGTGGGACAGGGGTAAATGAAAAACTGTTTTTT
CASSRGTGVNEKLFF
>-|TRBV19|few|TRBJ1-5
TGTGCCAGTAGTTTCGGACTGAATCAGCCCCAGCATTTT
CASSFGLNQPQHF
>TRBD1|TRBV3-1/TRBV3-2|-|TRBJ2-5
TGTGCCAGCAGCCAGGCTGGGGGACAGGGTTACGAGACCCAGTACTTC
CASSQAGGQGYETQYF
>-|TRBV20-1|-|TRBJ1-2
TGCAGTGCTAGTCAGGAGGTGCGGGGCTACACCTTC
CSASQEVRGYTF
>-|TRBV29-1|few|TRBJ2-7
TGCAGCGTAGATGACAGGTACGAGCAGTACTTC
CSVDDRYEQYF
>TRBD2|TRBV7-8|-|TRBJ2-2
TGTGCCAGCAGCCGGACTAGCGGGGGGGCCAGAGACGCCGGGGAGCTGTTTTTT
CASSRTSGGARDAGELFF
>TRBD2|TRBV6-4|-|TRBJ2-1
TGTGCCAGCAGTGAAACGACTAGCGGGAGCTCCTACAATGAGCAGTTCTTC
CASSETTSGSSYNEQFF